This is a list of T cell receptor beta chains from one sample in a study of blood T cells in healthy people across ages. One entry per CDR3 protein, called by TCRdb with MiXCR from the 5' RACE reads. The data contain hundreds of thousands of distinct CDR3 sequences, 46% of them singletons. Sequenced: blood. The receptor source for this set is an elderly man in good health. Each CDR3 is given without its conserved first and last residue. Each record gives: V gene, CDR3 length, D gene, J gene, CDR3 protein. The D gene is left open where the match is weak.

TRBV7-2	13	TRBD2	TRBJ2-1	ASSFTRLAGNEQF
TRBV27	12	TRBD1	TRBJ1-5	ASSLRGQLKPQH
TRBV10-3	11	.	TRBJ1-2	AIAADPSSGYT
TRBV28	13	TRBD2	TRBJ2-7	ASSPPSGRFSEQY
TRBV10-3	12	.	TRBJ1-6	AIRPRGSDSPLH
TRBV20-1	8	.	TRBJ2-1	SVQLREQF
TRBV24-1	11	TRBD1	TRBJ2-5	ATSGTGGTTQY
TRBV4-1	12	.	TRBJ2-3	ASSQEGSIHTQY
TRBV2	11	TRBD1	.	ASTGDRAETQY
TRBV7-6	13	TRBD1	.	ASSPDPGTAYEQY
TRBV25-1	9	.	TRBJ1-1	ASKENTEAF
TRBV6-6	13	.	TRBJ2-7	ASSPPVGETYEQY
TRBV7-9	12	.	TRBJ2-7	ASSLGAGEDEQY
TRBV7-9	11	.	TRBJ1-1	ASSLGASKEAF
TRBV20-1	10	TRBD1	TRBJ2-7	SFWTGSHEQY
TRBV12-3/TRBV12-4	14	.	TRBJ1-4	ASSPRGRGTNEKLF
TRBV4-3	13	.	TRBJ2-3	ASSRNRGYADTQY
TRBV19	12	.	TRBJ2-7	ASSILGQTDEQY
TRBV20-1	11	.	TRBJ2-3	SATGQNTDTQY
TRBV12-3/TRBV12-4	10	.	TRBJ2-7	ASAVPDYEQY
TRBV7-9	12	.	TRBJ2-1	ASSVIGRDNEQF
TRBV20-1	14	TRBD2	TRBJ2-3	SASGTSGSLADTQY
TRBV28	13	TRBD1	TRBJ2-7	ASSSRTGLSYEQY